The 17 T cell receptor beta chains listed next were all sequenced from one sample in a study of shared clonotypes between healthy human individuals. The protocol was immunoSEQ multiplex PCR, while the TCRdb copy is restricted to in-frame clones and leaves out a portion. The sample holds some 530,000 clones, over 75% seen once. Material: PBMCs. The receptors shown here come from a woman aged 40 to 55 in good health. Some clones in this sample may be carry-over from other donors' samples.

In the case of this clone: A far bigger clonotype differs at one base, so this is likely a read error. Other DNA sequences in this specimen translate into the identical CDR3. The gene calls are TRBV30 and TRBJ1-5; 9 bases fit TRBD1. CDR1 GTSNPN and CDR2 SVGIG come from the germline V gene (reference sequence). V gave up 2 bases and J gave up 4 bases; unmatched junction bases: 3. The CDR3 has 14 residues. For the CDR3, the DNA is TGTGCCTGGAGTACACAGGGGGCTAATCAGCCCCAGCATTTT. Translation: CAWSTQGANQPQHF. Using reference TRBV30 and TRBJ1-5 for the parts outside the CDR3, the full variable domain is SQTIHQWPATLVQPVGSPLSLECTVEGTSNPNLYWYRQAAGRGLQLLFYSVGIGQISSEVPQNLSASRPQDRQFILSSKKLLLSDSGFYLCAWSTQGANQPQHFGDGTRLSIL.

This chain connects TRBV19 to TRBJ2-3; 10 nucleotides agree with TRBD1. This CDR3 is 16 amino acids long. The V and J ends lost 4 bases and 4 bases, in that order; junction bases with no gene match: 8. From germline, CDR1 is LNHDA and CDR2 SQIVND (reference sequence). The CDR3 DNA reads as TGTGCCAGTAGTAGTCGACAGGGGGCTTTCCCAGATACGCAGTATTTT. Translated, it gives CASSSRQGAFPDTQYF. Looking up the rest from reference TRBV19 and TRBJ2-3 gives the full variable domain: DGGITQSPKYLFRKEGQNVTLSCEQNLNHDAMYWYRQDPGQGLRLIYYSQIVNDFQKGDIAEGYSVSREKKESFPLTVTSAQKNPTAFYLCASSSRQGAFPDTQYFGPGTRLTVL.

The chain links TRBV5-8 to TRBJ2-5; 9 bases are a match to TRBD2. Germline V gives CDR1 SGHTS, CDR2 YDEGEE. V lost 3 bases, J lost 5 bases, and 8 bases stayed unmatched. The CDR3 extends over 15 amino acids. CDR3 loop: CASSSRTSAEETQYF. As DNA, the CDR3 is TGTGCCAGCAGCTCTCGGACTAGCGCTGAGGAGACCCAGTACTTC. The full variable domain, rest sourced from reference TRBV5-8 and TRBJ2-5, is EAGVTQSPTHLIKTRGQQATLRCSPISGHTSVYWYQQALGLGLQFLLWYDEGEERNRGNFPPRFSGRQFPNYSSELNVNALELEDSALYLCASSSRTSAEETQYFGPGTRLLVL.

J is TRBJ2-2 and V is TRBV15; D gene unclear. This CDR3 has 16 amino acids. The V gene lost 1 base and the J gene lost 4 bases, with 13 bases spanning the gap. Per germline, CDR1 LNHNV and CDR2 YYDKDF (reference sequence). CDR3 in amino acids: CATSRGGSSSTGELFF. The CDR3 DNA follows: TGTGCCACCAGCAGAGGGGGTAGCTCGAGCACCGGGGAGCTGTTTTTT.

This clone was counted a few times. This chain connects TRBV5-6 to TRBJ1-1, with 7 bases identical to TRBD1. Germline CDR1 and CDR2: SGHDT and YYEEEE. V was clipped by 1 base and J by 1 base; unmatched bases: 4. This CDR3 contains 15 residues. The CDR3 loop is CASSLSDRENTEAFF. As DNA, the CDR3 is TGTGCCAGCAGCTTGAGTGACAGGGAGAACACTGAAGCTTTCTTT. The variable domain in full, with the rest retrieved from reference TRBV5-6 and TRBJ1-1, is DAGVTQSPTHLIKTRGQQVTLRCSPKSGHDTVSWYQQALGQGPQFIFQYYEEEERQRGNFPDRFSGHQFPNYSSELNVNALLLGDSALYLCASSLSDRENTEAFFGQGTRLTVV.

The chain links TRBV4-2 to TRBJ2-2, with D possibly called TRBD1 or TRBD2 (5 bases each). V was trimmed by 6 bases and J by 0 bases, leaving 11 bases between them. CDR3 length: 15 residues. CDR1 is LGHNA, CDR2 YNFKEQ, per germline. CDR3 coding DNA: TGTGCCAGCAGTCCCGGGGCCGCGAACACCGGGGAGCTGTTTTTT. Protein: CASSPGAANTGELFF.

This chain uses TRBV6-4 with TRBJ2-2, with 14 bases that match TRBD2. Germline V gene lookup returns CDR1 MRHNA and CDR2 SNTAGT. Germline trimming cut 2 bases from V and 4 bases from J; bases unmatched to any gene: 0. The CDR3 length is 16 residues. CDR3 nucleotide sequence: TGTGCCAGCAGTGACGGGACTAGCGGGAGCACCGGGGAGCTGTTTTTT. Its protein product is CASSDGTSGSTGELFF.

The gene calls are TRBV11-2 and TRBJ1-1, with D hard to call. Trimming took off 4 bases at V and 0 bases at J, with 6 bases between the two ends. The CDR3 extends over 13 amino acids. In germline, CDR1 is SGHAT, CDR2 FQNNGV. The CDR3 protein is CASSSSLNTEAFF. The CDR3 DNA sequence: TGTGCCAGCAGCTCCTCACTGAACACTGAAGCTTTCTTT.

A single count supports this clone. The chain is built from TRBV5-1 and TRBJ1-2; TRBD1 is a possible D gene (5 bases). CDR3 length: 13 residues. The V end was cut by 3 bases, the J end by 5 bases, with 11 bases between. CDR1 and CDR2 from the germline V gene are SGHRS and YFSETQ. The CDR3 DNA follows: TGCGCCAGCAGCTCCTCAGAGGGGTATGGCTACACCTTC. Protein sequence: CASSSSEGYGYTF.

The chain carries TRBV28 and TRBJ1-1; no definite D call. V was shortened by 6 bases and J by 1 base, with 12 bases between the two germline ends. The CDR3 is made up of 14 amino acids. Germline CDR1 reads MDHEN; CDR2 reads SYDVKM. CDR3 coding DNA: TGTGCCAGCAGCCCCATGGCGGCGAACACTGAAGCTTTCTTT. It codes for CASSPMAANTEAFF.

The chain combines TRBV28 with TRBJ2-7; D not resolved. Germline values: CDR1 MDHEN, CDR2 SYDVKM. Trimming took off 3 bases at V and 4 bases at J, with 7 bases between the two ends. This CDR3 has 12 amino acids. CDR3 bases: TGTGCCAGCAGTTTTTCGCGATACGAGCAGTACTTC. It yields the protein CASSFSRYEQYF.

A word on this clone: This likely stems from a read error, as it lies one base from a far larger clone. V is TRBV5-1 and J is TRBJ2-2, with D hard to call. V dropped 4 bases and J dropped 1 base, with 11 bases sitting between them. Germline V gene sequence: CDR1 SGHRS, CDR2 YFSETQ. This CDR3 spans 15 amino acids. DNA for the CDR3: TGCGCCAGCAGCACTCAAGGGTGGAACACCGGGGAGCTGTTTTTT. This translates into CASSTQGWNTGELFF.

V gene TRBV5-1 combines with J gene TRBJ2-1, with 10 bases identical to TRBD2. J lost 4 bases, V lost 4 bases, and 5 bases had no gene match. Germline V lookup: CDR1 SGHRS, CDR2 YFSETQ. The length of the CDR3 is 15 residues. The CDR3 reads CASSLGLATYNEQFF. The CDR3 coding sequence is TGCGCCAGCAGCCTGGGACTAGCGACGTACAATGAGCAGTTCTTC. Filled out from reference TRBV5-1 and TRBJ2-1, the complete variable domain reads KAGVTQTPRYLIKTRGQQVTLSCSPISGHRSVSWYQQTPGQGLQFLFEYFSETQRNKGNFPGRFSGRQFSNSRSEMNVSTLELGDSALYLCASSLGLATYNEQFFGPGTRLTVL.

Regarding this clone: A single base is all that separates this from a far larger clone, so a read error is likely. CDR3: CSAGDNYDYTF. CDR3 nucleotides: TGCAGCGCGGGAGACAACTATGACTACACCTTC. The chain carries TRBV29-1 and TRBJ1-2; D is unclear. This CDR3 has 11 residues. Germline V CDR1 and CDR2: SQVTM, ANQGSEA.

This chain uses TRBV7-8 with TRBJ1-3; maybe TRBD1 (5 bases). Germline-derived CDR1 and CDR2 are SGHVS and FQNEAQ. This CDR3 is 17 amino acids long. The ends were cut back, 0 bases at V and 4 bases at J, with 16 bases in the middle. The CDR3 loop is CASSLAGKRGGGNTIYF. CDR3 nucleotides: TGTGCCAGCAGCTTAGCTGGGAAGAGGGGAGGAGGAAACACCATATATTTT. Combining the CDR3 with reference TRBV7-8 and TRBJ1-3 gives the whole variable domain GAGVSQSPRYKVAKRGQDVALRCDPISGHVSLFWYQQALGQGPEFLTYFQNEAQLDKSGLPSDRFFAERPEGSVSTLKIQRTQQEDSAVYLCASSLAGKRGGGNTIYFGEGSWLTVV.

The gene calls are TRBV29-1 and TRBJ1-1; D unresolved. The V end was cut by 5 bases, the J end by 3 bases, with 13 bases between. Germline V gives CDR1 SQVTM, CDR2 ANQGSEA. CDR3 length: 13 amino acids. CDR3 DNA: TGCAGCGTTACCGGGCTCGGTCACACTGAAGCTTTCTTT. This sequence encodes CSVTGLGHTEAFF. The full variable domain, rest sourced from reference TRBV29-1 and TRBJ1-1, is SAVISQKPSRDICQRGTSLTIQCQVDSQVTMMFWYRQQPGQSLTLIATANQGSEATYESGFVIDKFPISRPNLTFSTLTVSNMSPEDSSIYLCSVTGLGHTEAFFGQGTRLTVV.

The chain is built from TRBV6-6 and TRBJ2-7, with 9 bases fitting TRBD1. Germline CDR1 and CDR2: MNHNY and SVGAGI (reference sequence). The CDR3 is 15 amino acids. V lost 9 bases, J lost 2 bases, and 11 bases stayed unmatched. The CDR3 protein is CASSNRDRAAYEQYF. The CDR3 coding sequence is TGTGCCAGTTCAAACCGGGACAGGGCCGCCTACGAGCAGTACTTC.